Following are 22 T cell receptor beta chains from one sample sequenced in a study of T cell responses to AZD1222 COVID-19 vaccine. Measured with immunoSEQ multiplex PCR; TCRdb has only the in-frame clones, and not every one. The sample lists about 180,000 clones, around 90% occurring once. This material consisted of peripheral blood, taken 28 days after the second AZD1222 dose. The origin of the receptors is an adult who received the AZD1222 COVID-19 vaccine.

This clone appeared once. The V gene is TRBV5-1, the J gene TRBJ2-3; D ambiguous. Germline V gives CDR1 SGHRS, CDR2 YFSETQ. Between the trimmed V and J ends, which lost 4 bases and 0 bases, there was a span of 9 bases. The CDR3 consists of 14 residues. CDR3 sequence (DNA): TGCGCCAGCAGCCTTGCGGCTAGCACAGATACGCAGTATTTT. This sequence encodes CASSLAASTDTQYF.

CDR3 region: CASSVVAQGTDTQYF. CDR3 sequence (DNA): TGTGCCAGCAGCGTAGTAGCGCAGGGCACAGATACGCAGTATTTT. V and J are TRBV9 and TRBJ2-3; TRBD2 might be the D (5 bases). CDR1 SGDLS and CDR2 YYNGEE come from the germline V gene. The CDR3 is 15 amino acids. V lost 0 bases, J lost 1 base, and 9 bases lay in between.

This chain uses TRBV7-2 with TRBJ1-2; 8 bases line up with TRBD1. V shed 5 bases, J shed 6 bases, and the junction held 11 bases outside the gene matches. Germline values: CDR1 SGHTA, CDR2 FQGNSA. CDR3 length equals 15 residues. The CDR3 DNA follows: TGTGCCAGCAGCCCAAGGGGGTCAGGGGGCAATGGCTACACCTTC. Translation: CASSPRGSGGNGYTF. Full variable domain (rest looked up from reference TRBV7-2 and TRBJ1-2): GAGVSQSPSNKVTEKGKDVELRCDPISGHTALYWYRQSLGQGLEFLIYFQGNSAPDKSGLPSDRFSAERTGGSVSTLTIQRTQQEDSAVYLCASSPRGSGGNGYTFGSGTRLTVV.

The V and J genes are TRBV6-6 and TRBJ2-7; D is ambiguous. The germline gives CDR1 MNHNY, CDR2 SVGAGI (reference sequence). The CDR3 covers 11 residues. The V gene lost 6 bases and the J gene lost 4 bases, with 7 bases spanning the gap. The CDR3 spells CASRSIYEQYF. The CDR3 DNA reads as TGTGCCAGCAGATCTATTTACGAGCAGTACTTC.

The chain couples TRBV7-3 to TRBJ2-2, with D perhaps matching TRBD2 (6 bases). Germline V gene sequence: CDR1 SGHTA, CDR2 FQGTGA. CDR3 size: 16 residues. V was trimmed by 5 bases and J by 1 base, leaving 14 bases between them. This CDR3 reads CASSPRGGMNTGELFF. In DNA form, the CDR3 reads TGTGCCAGCAGCCCCCGGGGCGGGATGAACACCGGGGAGCTGTTTTTT.

The rearrangement uses TRBV9 and TRBJ2-5, with 8 bases matching TRBD1. Looked up from germline, CDR1 is SGDLS and CDR2 is YYNGEE. The CDR3 runs to 15 residues. Losses at the gene ends were 4 bases for V and 2 bases for J; bases not matched to a gene: 7. The CDR3 region is CASSPRTGLQETQYF. The CDR3 coding sequence is TGTGCCAGCAGCCCCCGGACAGGGCTACAAGAGACCCAGTACTTC.

This chain uses TRBV9 with TRBJ2-2; possible D gene TRBD1, 5 bases. V was shortened by 4 bases and J by 3 bases, with 7 bases between the two germline ends. The germline CDR1 and CDR2 sequences are SGDLS and YYNGEE. The CDR3 length is 13 residues. The CDR3 loop is CASSQGYTGELFF. Written as DNA, the CDR3 is TGTGCCAGCAGCCAGGGATACACCGGGGAGCTGTTTTTT.

The chain has TRBV5-1 and TRBJ2-3; 10 nucleotides match TRBD2. Germline lookup yields CDR1 SGHRS and CDR2 YFSETQ. The junction had 3 bases not matched to a gene; V was cut back by 0 bases and J by 2 bases. The CDR3 runs 16 residues. Here the CDR3 reads CASSLASGGVTDTQYF. The CDR3 nucleotides are TGCGCCAGCAGCTTGGCTAGCGGGGGAGTCACAGATACGCAGTATTTT.

The chain employs TRBV21-1 and TRBJ1-2; no DNA check was done on the table's D call, TRBD1. TRBV21-1 is annotated as a pseudogene. The CDR3 is made up of 13 amino acids. Here the CDR3 DNA reads TGTGCCAGCAGCTTAGGGGGCCCCTTTGGCTACACCTTC. Protein sequence: CASSLGGPFGYTF.

The chain links TRBV4-1 to TRBJ1-6; TRBD1 agrees at 9 bases. The germline gives CDR1 MGHRA, CDR2 YSYEKL. The CDR3 has 18 residues. V lost 1 base, J lost 7 bases, and 11 bases stayed unmatched. CDR3 amino acids: CASSQVPPGQGRNSPLHF. The CDR3 DNA reads TGCGCCAGCAGCCAAGTGCCCCCGGGACAGGGAAGAAATTCACCCCTCCACTTT.

This clone was observed a single time. This chain joins TRBV9 and TRBJ1-2; 8 bases agree with TRBD1. With 0 bases clipped from V and 7 bases from J, the junction kept 14 bases outside the gene matches. Looked up from germline, CDR1 is SGDLS and CDR2 is YYNGEE. CDR3 length equals 17 residues. The CDR3 bases are TGTGCCAGCAGCGTAGATCCGTGGGGGATGACAGGGGTTGGCTACACCTTC. Its translation is CASSVDPWGMTGVGYTF. The whole variable domain, filled in from reference TRBV9 and TRBJ1-2, reads DSGVTQTPKHLITATGQRVTLRCSPRSGDLSVYWYQQSLDQGLQFLIQYYNGEERAKGNILERFSAQQFPDLHSELNLSSLELGDSALYFCASSVDPWGMTGVGYTFGSGTRLTVV.

The V call is TRBV9, the J call TRBJ2-3; the D is unclear. Germline CDR1 is SGDLS and CDR2 is YYNGEE. Trimming pared 3 bases from V and 3 bases from J, leaving 5 bases between. This CDR3 region has 12 residues. CDR3: CASSDSTDTQYF. CDR3 coding DNA: TGTGCCAGCAGCGATTCTACAGATACGCAGTATTTT.

This chain uses TRBV5-1 with TRBJ2-7; D unresolved. The V gene lost 1 base and the J gene lost 6 bases, with 11 bases spanning the gap. Germline V gene sequence: CDR1 SGHRS, CDR2 YFSETQ. The CDR3 contains 13 residues. As DNA, the CDR3 is TGCGCCAGCAGCTTGAGGTCAGGCTCCGAGCAGTACTTC. Translating it yields CASSLRSGSEQYF.

V and J are TRBV2 and TRBJ2-3; 9 bases match TRBD2. Germline CDR1 SNHLY, CDR2 FYNNEI. This CDR3 is built from 14 residues. With 6 bases clipped from V and 5 bases from J, the junction kept 6 bases outside the gene matches. This chain's CDR3 is CASRGRGGRDTQYF. The CDR3 region has the DNA TGTGCCAGCAGGGGGCGGGGGGGCCGAGATACGCAGTATTTT.

The gene calls are TRBV29-1 and TRBJ2-3; D remains unclear. Trimming shortened V by 4 bases and J by 0 bases, and 14 bases separated the two germline ends. Germline CDR1 is SQVTM and CDR2 is ANQGSEA. This CDR3 spans 15 amino acids. CDR3 amino acids: CSVARQSLSTDTQYF. CDR3 bases: TGCAGCGTTGCGCGGCAGTCACTTAGCACAGATACGCAGTATTTT.

The chain recombines TRBV28 with TRBJ2-1; 12 bases line up with TRBD2. After removal of 5 bases from V and 15 bases from J, the junction contained 5 bases not matched to a gene. The germline gives CDR1 MDHEN, CDR2 SYDVKM. This CDR3 is built from 12 residues. The CDR3 loop is CASSPPSGGAFF. CDR3 bases: TGTGCCAGCAGTCCACCTAGCGGGGGGGCGTTCTTC.

The chain combines TRBV7-8 with TRBJ2-1, with 12 bases lining up with TRBD1. Per the germline V gene, CDR1 is SGHVS and CDR2 is FQNEAQ. The ends lost 4 bases at V and 8 bases at J; junction bases unmatched: 6. The CDR3 sequence is 15 residues long. Here the CDR3 reads CASSSRDRGRHEQFF. The CDR3 DNA reads TGTGCCAGCAGCTCCCGGGACAGGGGGCGGCATGAGCAGTTCTTC.

This clone has only one observation. V gene TRBV5-1 combines with J gene TRBJ2-5; TRBD2 matches at 10 bases. J was trimmed by 5 bases and V by 6 bases; bases with no gene match: 7. This CDR3 is 14 amino acids long. Germline V gene lookup returns CDR1 SGHRS and CDR2 YFSETQ. The CDR3 loop is CASNQRGGRETQYF. The CDR3 DNA follows: TGCGCCAGCAACCAGCGGGGGGGCCGGGAGACCCAGTACTTC.

The V and J genes are TRBV7-3 and TRBJ1-1; 11 bases are a match to TRBD1. V shed 4 bases, J shed 11 bases, and the junction held 6 bases outside the gene matches. The CDR3 consists of 13 residues. Germline CDR1 reads SGHTA; CDR2 reads FQGTGA. The CDR3: CASSSDRGRVAFF. DNA for the CDR3: TGTGCCAGCAGCTCGGACAGGGGGCGCGTGGCTTTCTTT.

The chain links TRBV27 to TRBJ2-3, with D unclear. Between the trimmed V and J ends, which lost 5 bases and 4 bases, there was a span of 7 bases. The CDR3 loop spans 12 amino acids. Germline V gene data show CDR1 as MNHEY and CDR2 as SMNVEV (reference sequence). CDR3 sequence: CASSARSDTQYF. CDR3 bases: TGTGCCAGCAGTGCGAGGTCAGATACGCAGTATTTT.

The DNA of the CDR3 is TGTGCCAGCAGCCGAAGACAGGGATCGGACCAAGAGACCCAGTACTTC. Translating it yields CASSRRQGSDQETQYF. The rearrangement links TRBV5-4 to TRBJ2-5, with 7 bases lining up with TRBD1. With V trimmed by 4 bases and J by 0 bases, 9 bases remained unmatched. Germline V gene lookup returns CDR1 SGHNT and CDR2 YYREEE (reference sequence). The CDR3 has 16 amino acids.

The rearrangement links TRBV6-1 to TRBJ2-3; no firm D call. The CDR3 totals 13 residues. Germline CDR1 and CDR2: MNHNS and SASEGT. Trimming cost V 3 bases and J 1 base, with 5 bases left between them. CDR3 DNA: TGTGCCAGCAGTGATGACCGCACAGATACGCAGTATTTT. This encodes CASSDDRTDTQYF.